This T cell receptor (beta chain) was sequenced in a study of identical twins. This CDR3 region has 13 residues. V lost 1 base, J lost 6 bases, and 10 bases lay in between. Germline loops: CDR1 SGHVS, CDR2 FQNEAQ. In its sample, this clonotype was seen many times. What it recognizes is unknown. It was template switching that added a universal primer site, and there were unique molecular identifiers on the cDNA. One entry per CDR3 protein, called by TCRdb with MiXCR from the 5' RACE reads. Among 640,000 or so distinct CDR3 sequences, 6% to 6.5% were seen once, and the ten largest hold around 1.9%. Study conclusions and caveats: Analyses of zero insertions could, in part, be confounded by invariant MAIT and iNKT cells.

V is TRBV7-8 and J is TRBJ2-7; D not resolved. The clonotype was recovered from a man between 18 and 29 years old in good health. The sample consisted of naive T cells sorted from blood. CDR3 residues: CASSLGYGSEQYV. The CDR3 DNA reads as TGTGCCAGCAGCTTAGGTTATGGCTCCGAGCAGTACGTC.